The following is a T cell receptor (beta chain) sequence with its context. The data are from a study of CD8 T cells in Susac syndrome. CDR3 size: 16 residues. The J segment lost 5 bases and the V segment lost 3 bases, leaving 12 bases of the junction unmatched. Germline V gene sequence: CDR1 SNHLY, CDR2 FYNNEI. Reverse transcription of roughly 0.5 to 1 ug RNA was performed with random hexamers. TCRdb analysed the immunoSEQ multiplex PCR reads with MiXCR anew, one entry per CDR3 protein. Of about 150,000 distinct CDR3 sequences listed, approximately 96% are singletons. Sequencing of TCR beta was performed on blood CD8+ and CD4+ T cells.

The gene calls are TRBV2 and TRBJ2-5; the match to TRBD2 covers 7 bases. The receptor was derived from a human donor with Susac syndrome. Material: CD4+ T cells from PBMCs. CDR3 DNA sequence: TGTGCCAGCAGTGAGTTTCGCGGGGAGGGATTGGAGACCCAGTACTTC. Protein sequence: CASSEFRGEGLETQYF.